This paragraph reports one T cell receptor beta chain. Its antigen is still unknown. This entry is derived from a study of shared clonotypes between healthy human individuals. This CDR3 region has 14 residues. CDR1 is MNHEY, CDR2 SVGAGI, per germline. Trimming left V 5 bases short and J 5 bases short, with 13 bases between. Regarding the study as a whole: Investigators collected only blood, and repertoires in tissues likely differ. Sharing of clonotypes among donors was expected to vary with sequencing depth.

Each replicate PCR on the sorted subsets used 200 to 250 ng DNA (approximately 33,000 T cell genomes). Measured with immunoSEQ multiplex PCR; TCRdb has only the in-frame clones, and not every one. The top ten hold 0.4% to 0.55% of the sample, which has approximately 1.1 million clones, 75% to 85% seen once. The specimen sequenced was memory CD4+ T cells from PBMCs. Subset indicated: CD45RA-negative fraction. The V gene is TRBV6-5, the J gene TRBJ2-1; the D gene is possibly TRBD2 (5 bases). The sequence was collected from a young man in good health. Some clones in this sample may be carry-over from other donors' samples. CDR3 residues: CASSLGAVDNEQFF. CDR3 sequence (DNA): TGTGCCAGCAGTCTGGGAGCCGTGGACAATGAGCAGTTCTTC.